The 28 T cell receptor beta chains in this list originate from one sample, sequenced in a study of T cell clonality in common variable immunodeficiency. The table came from immunoSEQ multiplex PCR; TCRdb's copy has only in-frame clones and leaves some out. In total the sample includes under 40,000 clones, none of them seen once. Overall study results and limits: Reportedly, TCR beta sequences from common variable immunodeficiency showed fewer deletions and N-nucleotide insertions.

For these receptors, no antigen is known. Sequenced input: peripheral blood mononuclear cells. Receptors were obtained from a human donor with common variable immunodeficiency.

Concerning this clone: The DNA ends 3 residues before the CDR3 does, and the rest of the CDR3 is filled in from the germline J gene. V is TRBV2 and J is TRBJ1-5, with 9 bases identical to TRBD1. This CDR3 contains 13 residues. The germline CDR1 and CDR2 sequences are SNHLY and FYNNEI. V gave up 11 bases and J gave up 3 bases; unmatched junction bases: 5. Here the CDR3 reads CAGGDRDNQPQHF. The CDR3 bases that were read are TGTGCCGGGGGGGACAGGGACAATCAGCCC.

The sample holds a few counts of this clone. The CDR3 is cut off 3 residues early in the read; its end comes from the germline J gene. The gene calls are TRBV7-6 and TRBJ2-3; a weak D match, TRBD2 (5 bases). This CDR3 is 16 amino acids long. Germline assignment: CDR1 SGHVS and CDR2 FNYEAQ. Trimming stripped 1 base from V and 6 bases from J, with 17 bases between. CDR3 DNA, as far as it was read: TGTGCCAGCAGCTTAGGGACCCTAGCCAATCGGGATACG. Amino acid sequence: CASSLGTLANRDT. The whole CDR3 protein is CASSLGTLANRDTQYF.

This clone has at least ten counts. The observed sequence ends 3 residues before the CDR3 terminus, with the missing tail filled in from the germline J gene. The chain recombines TRBV9 with TRBJ2-1; 11 bases line up with TRBD2. CDR1 and CDR2 from the germline V gene are SGDLS and YYNGEE. V dropped 0 bases and J dropped 0; count of bases not matched to a gene: 8. The CDR3 loop spans 19 amino acids. CDR3 sequence: CASSVALAGVISSYNEQFF. Incomplete CDR3 DNA: TGTGCCAGCAGCGTAGCACTAGCGGGGGTAATAAGCTCCTACAATGAG.

At least ten counts were recorded for this clone. The CDR3 extends 3 residues past the end of the read, so its final part is completed from the germline J gene. The rearrangement links TRBV6-4 to TRBJ2-2; 13 bases map to TRBD2. V gave up 2 bases and J gave up 4 bases; unmatched junction bases: 7. The CDR3 totals 18 residues. Looked up from germline, CDR1 is MRHNA and CDR2 is SNTAGT. CDR3 loop: CASSDGRLAGGPTGELFF. The sequenced part of the CDR3 DNA is TGTGCCAGCAGTGACGGACGACTAGCGGGGGGTCCCACCGGGGAG.

This clone came up a few times. The CDR3 end lies 3 residues beyond the end of the read and is filled in from the germline J gene. V gene TRBV19 combines with J gene TRBJ1-6; D gene unclear. Deletions cut 4 bases from V and 0 bases from J, with 10 bases between. This CDR3 is 16 amino acids long. Germline V gene lookup returns CDR1 LNHDA and CDR2 SQIVND (reference sequence). CDR3: CASSTLLSSYNSPLHF. The sequenced part of the CDR3 DNA is TGTGCCAGTAGTACTCTACTGAGCTCCTATAATTCACCC.

This clone has ten or more counts. Sequencing ends 3 residues short of the CDR3 end; the germline J gene provides the rest. The chain employs TRBV30 and TRBJ2-3; a possible D gene is TRBD2 (6 bases). The CDR3 is made up of 14 amino acids. The germline V gene encodes CDR1 GTSNPN and CDR2 SVGIG (reference sequence). V was shortened by 0 bases and J by 2 bases, with 9 bases between the two germline ends. The CDR3 spells CAWSVGGFTDTQYF. The sequenced CDR3 bases are TGTGCCTGGAGTGTGGGGGGATTCACAGATACG.

This clone has only a few counts. The read halts 3 residues ahead of the CDR3 end, with the missing end drawn from the germline J gene. The chain links TRBV6-2 or TRBV6-3 to TRBJ2-7; the match to TRBD1 covers 7 bases. CDR3 size: 17 residues. V gave up 6 bases and J gave up 2 bases; unmatched junction bases: 16. Germline CDR1 reads MNHEY; CDR2 reads SVGEGT. The part of the CDR3 DNA that was read is TGTGCCAGCAGAACTACTTTCCCGGGGCAGGGGGCCTACGAG. Translated: CASRTTFPGQGAYE. The whole CDR3 is CASRTTFPGQGAYEQYF.

This clone has only a few counts. The read ends 3 residues early relative to the CDR3; the germline J gene fills the gap. The chain has TRBV30 and TRBJ2-5, with 7 bases aligning to TRBD2. CDR1 and CDR2 (germline): GTSNPN, SVGIG (reference sequence). CDR3 size: 12 residues. The V and J ends lost 4 bases and 5 bases, in that order; junction bases with no gene match: 4. The CDR3: CAWTLGGETQYF. The sequenced CDR3 bases are TGTGCCTGGACTTTGGGGGGGGAGACC.

The table lists this clone with many counts. Read data end 3 residues before the CDR3 end; the end is taken from the germline J gene. The V gene is TRBV6-1, the J gene TRBJ2-3; 13 bases are shared with TRBD2. The CDR3 runs 16 residues. CDR1 MNHNS and CDR2 SASEGT come from the germline V gene. The V segment lost 1 base and the J segment 6 bases; nucleotides outside the gene matches: 4. CDR3 sequence: CASSEGLAGGRDTQYF. Partial CDR3 DNA: TGTGCCAGCAGTGAAGGACTAGCGGGGGGCCGGGATACG.

This clone was seen a few times. The read falls 3 residues short of the CDR3 end, and the missing part is taken from the germline J gene. The rearrangement uses TRBV19 and TRBJ2-3; possibly TRBD1 for D (5 bases). The CDR3 contains 15 residues. CDR1 LNHDA and CDR2 SQIVND come from the germline V gene (reference sequence). Trimming took off 4 bases at V and 5 bases at J, with 16 bases between the two ends. The CDR3 DNA, read in part, is TGTGCCAGTAGTACATCTTGGGGCCCTGAAGATACG. It codes for CASSTSWGPEDT. The whole CDR3 protein reads CASSTSWGPEDTQYF.

At least ten counts were recorded for this clone. The read finishes 3 residues shy of the CDR3 end, and the germline J gene is used to complete it. The rearrangement joins TRBV7-9 to TRBJ2-1; perhaps TRBD1 as D (6 bases). Between the trimmed V and J ends, which lost 5 bases and 1 base, there was a span of 12 bases. Looked up from germline, CDR1 is SEHNR and CDR2 is FQNEAQ (reference sequence). The CDR3 sequence is 15 residues long. The CDR3 loop reads CASSAGAGSYNEQFF. The sequenced CDR3 bases are TGTGCCAGCAGCGCAGGGGCAGGTTCCTACAATGAG.

The DNA read from the CDR3 is TGTGCCAGCAGCCCGGGACAGGGGACGGAAAAA. It yields the protein CASSPGQGTEK. The whole CDR3 region reads CASSPGQGTEKLFF. The V gene is TRBV7-9, the J gene TRBJ1-4, with 10 nucleotides matching TRBD1. The CDR3 extends 3 residues past the end of the read, so its final part is completed from the germline J gene. The germline V gene encodes CDR1 SEHNR and CDR2 FQNEAQ (reference sequence). J was trimmed by 8 bases and V by 5 bases; bases with no gene match: 5. The CDR3 runs to 14 residues. Together with reference TRBV7-9 and TRBJ1-4, the CDR3 gives the full variable domain: DTGVSQNPRHKITKRGQNVTFRCDPISEHNRLYWYRQTLGQGPEFLTYFQNEAQLEKSRLLSDRFSAERPKGSFSTLEIQRTEQGDSAMYLCASSPGQGTEKLFFGSGTQLSVL.

This clone was counted only a few times. The read stops 3 residues short of the end of the CDR3; the missing end is completed from the germline J gene. The V gene is TRBV7-9, the J gene TRBJ2-7, with 7 bases that match TRBD1. Trimming took 7 bases from V and 2 from J; bases not matched to a gene: 2. From germline, CDR1 is SEHNR and CDR2 FQNEAQ (reference sequence). There are 12 residues in the CDR3. CDR3 residues: CASNRGAYEQYF. Partial CDR3 DNA: TGTGCCAGCAACAGGGGCGCCTACGAG.

As to this clone: The read gets to within 3 residues of the CDR3 end, and the germline J gene fills in the rest. The chain links TRBV19 to TRBJ2-1; 8 bases agree with TRBD2. This CDR3 is built from 19 residues. Trimming cost V 7 bases and J 2 bases; bases outside gene matches: 19. Looked up from germline, CDR1 is LNHDA and CDR2 is SQIVND (reference sequence). CDR3 sequence: CASTYNRGGHGMTYNEQFF. The DNA read from the CDR3 is TGTGCCAGTACTTATAATCGGGGGGGCCATGGGATGACCTACAATGAG.

This clone has at least ten counts. Read coverage stops 3 residues before the CDR3 terminus; the germline J gene supplies the remainder. The chain couples TRBV29-1 to TRBJ1-1; D may be TRBD1 (6 bases). Germline lookup yields CDR1 SQVTM and CDR2 ANQGSEA. This CDR3 spans 13 amino acids. Trimming left V 7 bases short and J 5 bases short, with 17 bases between. CDR3 sequence: CSALGGVGTEAFF. Incomplete CDR3 DNA: TGCAGCGCCCTTGGGGGCGTTGGTACTGAA. The full variable domain, completed using reference TRBV29-1 and TRBJ1-1, is SAVISQKPSRDICQRGTSLTIQCQVDSQVTMMFWYRQQPGQSLTLIATANQGSEATYESGFVIDKFPISRPNLTFSTLTVSNMSPEDSSIYLCSALGGVGTEAFFGQGTRLTVV.

Points on this clone: The CDR3 extends 3 residues past the end of the read, so its final part is completed from the germline J gene. V is TRBV6-2 or TRBV6-3 and J is TRBJ2-3, with D uncertain. Germline V gene sequence: CDR1 MNHEY, CDR2 SVGEGT. V lost 6 bases and J 6 bases, leaving 19 bases between the germline ends. The CDR3 is 15 amino acids. Incomplete CDR3 DNA: TGTGCCAGCAGCCAGTGGGCCCCCGAGGTGGATACG. It encodes CASSQWAPEVDT. The full CDR3 protein reads CASSQWAPEVDTQYF.

This clone came up a few times. The read terminates 3 residues before the CDR3 end, so the remaining end is supplied by the germline J gene. V and J are TRBV6-2 or TRBV6-3 and TRBJ2-5; D possibly corresponds to TRBD2 (7 bases). The V end was cut by 2 bases, the J end by 5 bases, with 15 bases between. Germline V gene data show CDR1 as MNHEY and CDR2 as SVGEGT. This CDR3 spans 15 amino acids. The CDR3 bases that were read are TGTGCCAGCAGTTACATTCGGGGGGCATCCGAGACC. This encodes CASSYIRGASET. The whole CDR3 region reads CASSYIRGASETQYF.

This clone was seen many times. The DNA ends 3 residues before the CDR3 does, and the rest of the CDR3 is filled in from the germline J gene. The chain couples TRBV5-1 to TRBJ2-2, with TRBD2 as a possible D gene (6 bases). Per germline, CDR1 SGHRS and CDR2 YFSETQ. This CDR3 contains 17 residues. Trimming stripped 2 bases from V and 4 bases from J, with 18 bases between. This chain's CDR3 is CASSLGPTAGSTGELFF. The covered CDR3 bases are TGCGCCAGCAGCTTAGGTCCAACCGCGGGGAGCACCGGGGAG.

This clone turned up a few times. The read comes to an end 3 residues before the CDR3 does, leaving the germline J gene to fill in the end. The rearrangement joins TRBV19 to TRBJ2-3; D tentatively reads TRBD1 or TRBD2 (5 bases each). The V and J ends lost 3 bases and 6 bases respectively, with 13 bases between them. Germline V gives CDR1 LNHDA, CDR2 SQIVND (reference sequence). CDR3 length equals 14 residues. CDR3 in amino acids: CASSIQGESDTQYF. CDR3 DNA, as far as it was read: TGTGCCAGTAGTATTCAGGGAGAGTCTGATACG.

This clone was seen a handful of times. Partial CDR3 DNA: TGTGCCAGAGGACAGGGGTTATACGAG. Amino acids: CARGQGLYE. The CDR3, in full, reads CARGQGLYEQYF. The V and J genes are TRBV2 and TRBJ2-7, with 9 bases aligning to TRBD1. With the read ending 3 residues before the CDR3 end, the germline J gene is used to fill in that end. The V gene end was trimmed by 9 bases and the J gene end by 4 bases; junction bases not matched to a gene: 4. CDR3 length: 12 amino acids. Germline values: CDR1 SNHLY, CDR2 FYNNEI.

This clone turned up a few times. The CDR3 end is not reached by the read, which stops 3 residues before it; the germline J gene fills it in. The rearrangement joins TRBV19 to TRBJ1-2; TRBD1 matches 9 bases. This CDR3 comprises 17 residues. Trimming removed 6 bases from V and 4 bases from J; junction bases left unmatched: 15. The germline gives CDR1 LNHDA, CDR2 SQIVND (reference sequence). The covered CDR3 bases are TGTGCCAGTAGGGCGGGACAGGGAAAATCGGATAGCTATGGC. It translates to CASRAGQGKSDSYG. From start to end, the CDR3 is CASRAGQGKSDSYGYTF.

This clone has more than one count but fewer than ten. Read data end 3 residues before the CDR3 end; the end is taken from the germline J gene. This chain connects TRBV5-6 to TRBJ1-3; the D is unclear. V was shortened by 4 bases and J by 0 bases, with 11 bases between the two germline ends. The length of the CDR3 is 15 residues. Germline-derived CDR1 and CDR2 are SGHDT and YYEEEE. CDR3 DNA, as far as it was read: TGTGCCAGCAGCCAAGGCGGATTCTCTGGAAACACC. It is translated as CASSQGGFSGNT. The whole CDR3 reads CASSQGGFSGNTIYF.

This clone showed up many times. Read data end 3 residues before the CDR3 end; the end is taken from the germline J gene. V is TRBV30 and J is TRBJ2-5; 8 bases agree with TRBD1. This CDR3 spans 15 amino acids. CDR1 is GTSNPN and CDR2 is SVGIG in the germline V gene (reference sequence). The V segment lost 2 bases and the J segment 5 bases; nucleotides outside the gene matches: 10. The DNA read from the CDR3 is TGTGCCTGGAGTCGGTACAGGGGGATCATGGAGACC. Translation: CAWSRYRGIMET. The CDR3 as a whole reads CAWSRYRGIMETQYF.

On this clone itself: The CDR3 end falls 3 residues outside the read, so it is completed with the germline J gene. The chain uses TRBV7-3 and TRBJ2-3, with D perhaps being TRBD1 or TRBD2 (5 bases each). The V gene lost 3 bases and the J gene lost 7 bases, with 14 bases spanning the gap. From germline, CDR1 is SGHTA and CDR2 FQGTGA. The CDR3 runs to 14 residues. The CDR3 loop reads CASSFRQGVNTQYF. CDR3 DNA, as far as it was read: TGTGCCAGCAGCTTCCGCCAGGGAGTAAATACG.

With regard to this clone: The read falls 3 residues short of the CDR3 end, and the missing part is taken from the germline J gene. The chain links TRBV19 to TRBJ1-5; D perhaps matches TRBD1 (6 bases). V lost 5 bases and J 0 bases, leaving 14 bases between the germline ends. This CDR3 spans 16 amino acids. Per germline, CDR1 LNHDA and CDR2 SQIVND (reference sequence). The part of the CDR3 DNA that was read is TGTGCCAGTAGTCTCCGGACAGACTATAGCAATCAGCCC. Its translation is CASSLRTDYSNQP. The complete CDR3 reads CASSLRTDYSNQPQHF.

In this sample, this clone turned up a few times. The CDR3 end is not reached by the read, which stops 3 residues before it; the germline J gene fills it in. The V gene is TRBV18, the J gene TRBJ1-2; the D gene is possibly TRBD1 (5 bases). Germline V gives CDR1 KGHSH, CDR2 LQKENI. V shed 3 bases and J shed 7 bases, with 18 bases lying between them. The length of the CDR3 is 15 residues. CDR3 sequence reads: CASSPDQGYVGGYTF. The CDR3 bases that were read are TGTGCCAGCTCACCGGATCAGGGCTACGTCGGTGGC.

In its sample, this clone was seen a few times. The read is 3 residues too short to cover the CDR3 end, so that end is filled in from the germline J gene. The chain has TRBV5-1 and TRBJ1-3, with D unresolved. CDR3 length: 16 amino acids. Germline CDR1 is SGHRS and CDR2 is YFSETQ. Trimming removed 1 base from V and 3 bases from J, with 14 bases in between. This chain's CDR3 is CASSLFGGQGGNTIYF. CDR3 DNA, as far as it was read: TGCGCCAGCAGCTTGTTTGGAGGGCAAGGTGGAAACACC. Together with reference TRBV5-1 and TRBJ1-3, the CDR3 gives the full variable domain: KAGVTQTPRYLIKTRGQQVTLSCSPISGHRSVSWYQQTPGQGLQFLFEYFSETQRNKGNFPGRFSGRQFSNSRSEMNVSTLELGDSALYLCASSLFGGQGGNTIYFGEGSWLTVV.

This clone was counted a few times. With the read ending 3 residues before the CDR3 end, the germline J gene is used to fill in that end. The V and J genes are TRBV2 and TRBJ1-6; a possible D gene is TRBD1 (5 bases). Germline loops: CDR1 SNHLY, CDR2 FYNNEI. CDR3 size: 15 residues. The CDR3 protein is CASSEASAGFGPLHF. Partial CDR3 DNA: TGTGCCAGCAGTGAAGCGTCCGCAGGGTTTGGCCCC.